This TCR beta chain appears in the sequencing data of a study of shared clonotypes between healthy human individuals. General study points: Among the subsets, naive ones generally showed larger estimated richness than memory ones.

Comments on this clone: Its antigen is unknown.

The CDR3 consists of 13 residues. After removal of 5 bases from V and 6 bases from J, the junction contained 6 bases not matched to a gene. Germline-derived CDR1 and CDR2 are MNHEY and SMNVEV (reference sequence). CD4+ cells were split into CD45RA+ naive and CD45RA-negative memory subsets. Method: immunoSEQ multiplex PCR; TCRdb's copy keeps in-frame clones and lacks some. The sample comprises some 1 million clones, about 74% of which are singletons, and approximately 1.5% rests with the top ten. The specimen was memory CD4+ T cells sorted from blood. The subset is: CD45RA-negative fraction. This receptor was obtained from a man aged 18 to 29 in good health. The V and J genes are TRBV27 and TRBJ2-7; 8 bases match TRBD1. The CDR3 bases are TGTGCCAGCAGTAGGGACAGGAGGTCCGAGCAGTACTTC. It encodes CASSRDRRSEQYF.